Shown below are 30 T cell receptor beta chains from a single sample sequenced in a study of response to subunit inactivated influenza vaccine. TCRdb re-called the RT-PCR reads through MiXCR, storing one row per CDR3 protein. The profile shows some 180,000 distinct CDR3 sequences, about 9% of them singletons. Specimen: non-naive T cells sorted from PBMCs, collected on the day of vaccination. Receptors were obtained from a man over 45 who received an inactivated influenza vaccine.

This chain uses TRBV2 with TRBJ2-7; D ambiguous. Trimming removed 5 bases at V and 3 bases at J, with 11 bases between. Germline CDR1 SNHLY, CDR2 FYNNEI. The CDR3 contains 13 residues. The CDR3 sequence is CASSRVSGYEQYF. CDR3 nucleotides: TGTGCCAGCAGTAGAGTTTCTGGCTACGAGCAGTACTTC.

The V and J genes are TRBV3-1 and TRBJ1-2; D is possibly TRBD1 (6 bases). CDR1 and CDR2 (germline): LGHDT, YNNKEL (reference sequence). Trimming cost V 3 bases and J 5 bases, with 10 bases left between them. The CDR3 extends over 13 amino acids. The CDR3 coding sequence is TGTGCCAGCAGCCAGGACAGCTATTATGGCTACACCTTC. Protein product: CASSQDSYYGYTF.

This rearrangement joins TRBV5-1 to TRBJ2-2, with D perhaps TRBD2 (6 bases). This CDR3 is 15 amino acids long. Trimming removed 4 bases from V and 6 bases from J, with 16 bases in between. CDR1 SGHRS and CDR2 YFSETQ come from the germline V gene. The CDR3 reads CASSPQAGGAGELFF. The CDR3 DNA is TGCGCCAGCAGCCCACAAGCCGGGGGAGCCGGGGAGCTGTTTTTT.

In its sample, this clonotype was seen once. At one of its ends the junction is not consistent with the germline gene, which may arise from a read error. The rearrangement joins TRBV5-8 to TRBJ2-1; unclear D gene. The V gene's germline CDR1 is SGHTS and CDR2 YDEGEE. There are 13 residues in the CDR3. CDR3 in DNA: TGTGCCATCAGCCCTGGGGTCCACAGTGAGCAGTTCTTC. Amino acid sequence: CAISPGVHSEQFF.

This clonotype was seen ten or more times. As DNA, the CDR3 is TGTGCCAGCAGCTTAGCCGGGGGAGGGATTGAGCAGTACTTC. Its translation is CASSLAGGGIEQYF. J is TRBJ2-7 and V is TRBV7-2, with 7 bases that match TRBD2. Germline-derived CDR1 and CDR2 are SGHTA and FQGNSA. V trimming: 0 bases; J trimming: 7 bases; junction bases outside the gene matches: 6. The CDR3 sequence is 14 residues long.

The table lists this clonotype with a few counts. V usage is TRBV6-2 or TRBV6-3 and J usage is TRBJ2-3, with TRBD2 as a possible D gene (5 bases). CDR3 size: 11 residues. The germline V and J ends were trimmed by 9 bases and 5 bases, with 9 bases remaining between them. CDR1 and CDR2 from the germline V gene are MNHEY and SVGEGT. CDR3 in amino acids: CASSDLDTQYF. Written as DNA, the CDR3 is TGTGCCAGTTCGGACTTAGATACGCAGTATTTT.

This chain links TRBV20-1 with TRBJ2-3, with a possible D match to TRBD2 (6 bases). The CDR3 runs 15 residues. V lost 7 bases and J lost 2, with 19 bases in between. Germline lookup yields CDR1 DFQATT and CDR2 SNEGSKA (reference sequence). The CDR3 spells CSVSSDLIDTDTQYF. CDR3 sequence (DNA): TGCAGTGTTTCTAGCGACCTAATCGACACAGATACGCAGTATTTT.

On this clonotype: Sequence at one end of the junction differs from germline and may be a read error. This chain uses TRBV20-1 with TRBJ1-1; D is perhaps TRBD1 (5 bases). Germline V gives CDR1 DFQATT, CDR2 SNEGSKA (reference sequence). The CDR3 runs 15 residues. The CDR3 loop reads CSARDLRRADTEVFF. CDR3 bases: TGCAGTGCTAGAGATTTACGTCGGGCGGACACTGAAGTTTTCTTT.

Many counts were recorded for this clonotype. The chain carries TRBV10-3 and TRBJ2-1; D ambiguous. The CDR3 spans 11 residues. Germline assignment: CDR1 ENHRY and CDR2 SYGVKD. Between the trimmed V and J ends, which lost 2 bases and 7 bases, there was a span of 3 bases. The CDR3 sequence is CAISEGNEQFF. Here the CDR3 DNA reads TGTGCCATCAGTGAGGGTAATGAGCAGTTCTTC.

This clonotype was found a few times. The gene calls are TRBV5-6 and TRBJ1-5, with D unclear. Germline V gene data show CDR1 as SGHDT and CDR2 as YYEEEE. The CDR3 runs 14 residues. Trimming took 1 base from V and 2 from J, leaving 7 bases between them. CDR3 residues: CASSLWGGNQPQHF. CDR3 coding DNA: TGTGCCAGCAGCTTGTGGGGAGGCAATCAGCCCCAGCATTTT. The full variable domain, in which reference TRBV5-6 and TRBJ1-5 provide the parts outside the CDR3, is DAGVTQSPTHLIKTRGQQVTLRCSPKSGHDTVSWYQQALGQGPQFIFQYYEEEERQRGNFPDRFSGHQFPNYSSELNVNALLLGDSALYLCASSLWGGNQPQHFGDGTRLSIL.

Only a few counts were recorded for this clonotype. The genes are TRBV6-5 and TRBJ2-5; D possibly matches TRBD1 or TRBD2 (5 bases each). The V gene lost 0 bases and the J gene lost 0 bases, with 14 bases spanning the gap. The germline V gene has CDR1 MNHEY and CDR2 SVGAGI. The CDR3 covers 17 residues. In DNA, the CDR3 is TGTGCCAGCAGTTACTCGAGCTGGGACGTATACCAAGAGACCCAGTACTTC. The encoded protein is CASSYSSWDVYQETQYF.

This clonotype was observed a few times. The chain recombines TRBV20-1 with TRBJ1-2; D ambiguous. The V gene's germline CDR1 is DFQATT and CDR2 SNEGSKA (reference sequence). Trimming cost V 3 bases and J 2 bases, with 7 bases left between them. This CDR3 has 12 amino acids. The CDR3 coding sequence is TGCAGTGCTAGTGTGGGGAACTATGGCTACACCTTC. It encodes CSASVGNYGYTF.

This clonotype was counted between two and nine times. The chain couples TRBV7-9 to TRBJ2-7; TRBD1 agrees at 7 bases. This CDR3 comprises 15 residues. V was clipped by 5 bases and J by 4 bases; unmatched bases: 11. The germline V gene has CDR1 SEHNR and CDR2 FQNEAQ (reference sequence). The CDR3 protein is CASSPRWTGKYEQYF. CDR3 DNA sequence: TGTGCCAGCAGCCCCCGCTGGACAGGAAAGTACGAGCAGTACTTC.

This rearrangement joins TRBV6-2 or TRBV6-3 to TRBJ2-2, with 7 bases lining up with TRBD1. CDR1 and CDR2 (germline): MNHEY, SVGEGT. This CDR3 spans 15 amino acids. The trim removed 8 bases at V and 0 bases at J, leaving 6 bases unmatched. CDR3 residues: CASGRQGANTGELFF. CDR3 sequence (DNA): TGTGCCAGCGGGAGACAGGGTGCGAACACCGGGGAGCTGTTTTTT.

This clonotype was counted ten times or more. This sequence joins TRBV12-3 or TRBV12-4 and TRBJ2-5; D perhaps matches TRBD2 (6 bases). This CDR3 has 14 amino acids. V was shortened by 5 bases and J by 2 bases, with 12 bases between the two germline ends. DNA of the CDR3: TGTGCCAGCAGTACCGGAGGGATTCAAGAGACCCAGTACTTC. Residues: CASSTGGIQETQYF.

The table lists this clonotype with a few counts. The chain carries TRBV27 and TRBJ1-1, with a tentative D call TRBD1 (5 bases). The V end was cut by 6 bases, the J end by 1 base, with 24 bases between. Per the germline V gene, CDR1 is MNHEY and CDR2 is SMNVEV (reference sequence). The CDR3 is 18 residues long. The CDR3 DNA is TGTGCCAGCAGCAGTCCAGGGTTTAGGGGCCGCGAGAACACTGAAGCTTTCTTT. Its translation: CASSSPGFRGRENTEAFF.

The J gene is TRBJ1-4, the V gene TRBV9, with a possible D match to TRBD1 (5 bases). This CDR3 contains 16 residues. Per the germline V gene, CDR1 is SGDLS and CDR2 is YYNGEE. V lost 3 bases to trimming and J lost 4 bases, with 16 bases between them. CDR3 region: CASSAGTVADNEKLFF. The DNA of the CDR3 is TGTGCCAGCAGCGCCGGGACGGTTGCCGATAATGAAAAACTGTTTTTT.

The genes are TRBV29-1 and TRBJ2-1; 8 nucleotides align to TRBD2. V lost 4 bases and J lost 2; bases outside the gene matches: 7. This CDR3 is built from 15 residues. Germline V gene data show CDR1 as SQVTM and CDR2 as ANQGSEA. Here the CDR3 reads CSVASLAAPYNEQFF. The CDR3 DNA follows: TGCAGCGTTGCTTCACTAGCGGCCCCCTACAATGAGCAGTTCTTC.

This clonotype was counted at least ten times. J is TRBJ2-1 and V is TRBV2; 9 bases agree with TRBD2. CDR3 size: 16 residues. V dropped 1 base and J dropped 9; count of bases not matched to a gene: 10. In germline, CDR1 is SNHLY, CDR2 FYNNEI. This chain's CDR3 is CASSEGGIAGAFEQFF. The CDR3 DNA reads TGTGCCAGCAGTGAAGGAGGGATAGCGGGAGCGTTTGAGCAGTTCTTC.

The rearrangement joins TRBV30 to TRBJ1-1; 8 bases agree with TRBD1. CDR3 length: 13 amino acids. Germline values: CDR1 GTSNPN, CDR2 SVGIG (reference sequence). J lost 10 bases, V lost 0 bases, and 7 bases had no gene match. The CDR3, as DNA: TGTGCCTGGAGTGTGGTCAGGGGGCTGGTAGCTTTCTTT. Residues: CAWSVVRGLVAFF.

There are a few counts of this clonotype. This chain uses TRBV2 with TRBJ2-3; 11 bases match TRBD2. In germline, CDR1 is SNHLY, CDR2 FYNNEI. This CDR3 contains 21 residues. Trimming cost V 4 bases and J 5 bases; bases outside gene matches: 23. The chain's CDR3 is CASSGAQRPYSGRAGVDTQYF. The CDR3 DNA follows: TGTGCCAGCAGTGGTGCGCAGCGCCCTTATAGCGGGAGGGCCGGCGTAGATACGCAGTATTTT.

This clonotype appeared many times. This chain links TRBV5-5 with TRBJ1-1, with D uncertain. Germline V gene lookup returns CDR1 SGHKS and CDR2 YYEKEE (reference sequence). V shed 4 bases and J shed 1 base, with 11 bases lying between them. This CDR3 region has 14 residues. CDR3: CASSPALRNTEAFF. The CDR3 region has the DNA TGTGCCAGCAGCCCGGCCCTCAGGAACACTGAAGCTTTCTTT.

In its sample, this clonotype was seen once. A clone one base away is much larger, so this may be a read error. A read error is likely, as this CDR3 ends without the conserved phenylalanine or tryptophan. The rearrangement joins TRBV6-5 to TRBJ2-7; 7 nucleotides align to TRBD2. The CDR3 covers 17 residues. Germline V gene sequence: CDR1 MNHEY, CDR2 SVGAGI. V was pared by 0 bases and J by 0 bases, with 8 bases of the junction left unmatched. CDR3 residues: CASSYSAPSGGSYEQYS. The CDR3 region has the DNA TGTGCCAGCAGTTACTCAGCTCCTAGCGGAGGCTCCTACGAGCAGTACTCC.

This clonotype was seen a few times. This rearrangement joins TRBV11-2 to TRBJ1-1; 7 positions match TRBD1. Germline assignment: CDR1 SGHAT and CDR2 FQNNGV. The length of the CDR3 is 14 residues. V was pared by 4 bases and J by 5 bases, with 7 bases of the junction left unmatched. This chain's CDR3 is CASSWGRGRTEAFF. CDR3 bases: TGTGCCAGCAGCTGGGGCAGGGGGAGGACTGAAGCTTTCTTT.

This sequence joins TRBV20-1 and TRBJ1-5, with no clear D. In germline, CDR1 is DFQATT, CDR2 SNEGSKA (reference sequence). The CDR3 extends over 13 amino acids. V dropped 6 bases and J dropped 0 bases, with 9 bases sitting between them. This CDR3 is CSASKDSNQPQHF. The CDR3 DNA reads TGCAGTGCCTCTAAGGATAGCAATCAGCCCCAGCATTTT.

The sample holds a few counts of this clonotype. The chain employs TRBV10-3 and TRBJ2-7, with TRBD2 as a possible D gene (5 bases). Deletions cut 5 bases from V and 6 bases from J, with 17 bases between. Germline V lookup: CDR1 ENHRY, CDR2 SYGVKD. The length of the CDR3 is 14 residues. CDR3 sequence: CAISSIAAEFEQYF. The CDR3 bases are TGTGCCATCAGTTCTATTGCAGCGGAGTTCGAGCAGTACTTC.

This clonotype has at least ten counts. Here the CDR3 DNA reads TGTGCCAGCAGCTTGGCGGGGGACAATGAGCAGTTCTTC. Its protein product is CASSLAGDNEQFF. The rearrangement links TRBV7-9 to TRBJ2-1, with 7 nucleotides matching TRBD2. V shed 3 bases, J shed 5 bases, and the junction held 1 base outside the gene matches. The CDR3 consists of 13 residues. Germline V gene sequence: CDR1 SEHNR, CDR2 FQNEAQ (reference sequence).

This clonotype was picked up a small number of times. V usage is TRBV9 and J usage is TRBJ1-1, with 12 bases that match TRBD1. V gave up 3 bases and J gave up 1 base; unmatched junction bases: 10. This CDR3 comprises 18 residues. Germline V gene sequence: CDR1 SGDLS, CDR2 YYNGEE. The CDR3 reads CASSARGTGGMGNTEAFF. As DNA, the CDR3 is TGTGCCAGCAGCGCCCGGGGGACAGGGGGCATGGGGAACACTGAAGCTTTCTTT.

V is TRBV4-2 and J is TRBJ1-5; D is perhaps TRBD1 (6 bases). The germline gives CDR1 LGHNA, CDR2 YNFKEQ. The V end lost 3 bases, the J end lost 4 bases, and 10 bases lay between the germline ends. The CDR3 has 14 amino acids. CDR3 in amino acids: CASSHGTKNQPQHF. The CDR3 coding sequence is TGTGCCAGCAGCCACGGGACAAAGAATCAGCCCCAGCATTTT.

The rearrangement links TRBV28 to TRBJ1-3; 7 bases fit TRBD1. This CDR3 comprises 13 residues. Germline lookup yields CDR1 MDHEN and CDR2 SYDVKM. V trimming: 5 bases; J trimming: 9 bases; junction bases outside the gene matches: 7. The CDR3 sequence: CASSRQGAVTIYF. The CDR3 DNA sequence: TGTGCCAGCAGTCGACAGGGAGCGGTCACCATATATTTT.